This is a list of T cell receptor beta chains from one sample in a study of T cells after yellow fever vaccination. TCRdb analysed the 5' RACE reads with MiXCR anew, one entry per CDR3 protein. The sample shows around 320,000 distinct CDR3 sequences, about 10% of them seen only once. The sample in question was CD4+ T cells sorted from PBMCs, obtained 45 days after the yellow fever booster vaccination. These TCRs come from a man aged 18 to 29 who received the YFV17D yellow fever vaccine. The CDR3 runs from the conserved cysteine through the conserved F or W. A D gene is named only where the DNA matches it firmly. Rows may omit the clone size; those that give it use once, few, many or a size class.

TGTGCCATCGAGCCCCTAGCCAAAAACATTCAGTACTTC,CAIEPLAKNIQYF,-,TRBV28,-,TRBJ2-4
TGCAGTGCTAGAGATTGGCTAGCGGGGAGTACAGATACGCAGTATTTT,CSARDWLAGSTDTQYF,many,TRBV20-1,TRBD2,TRBJ2-3
TGTGCCAGCAGCCAAGATCTACAGAGACCTGAAGCTTTCTTT,CASSQDLQRPEAFF,few,TRBV3-1,-,TRBJ1-1
TGTGCCAGCAGCTCCGGGGCGGGGGCTAGCACATATACGCAGTATTTT,CASSSGAGASTYTQYF,many,TRBV7-2,-,TRBJ2-3
TGCAGTGCTACATCAGGGGCAAGGCTCGATACGCAGTATTTT,CSATSGARLDTQYF,-,TRBV20-1,-,TRBJ2-3
TGTGCCAGCAATCTAGCGGGACAGGGGAAGAATCAGCCCCAGCATTTT,CASNLAGQGKNQPQHF,few,TRBV12-3/TRBV12-4,TRBD1,TRBJ1-5
TGCGCCAGCAAGAGGGGGGCGAGCACTGAAGCTTTCTTT,CASKRGASTEAFF,many,TRBV4-1,-,TRBJ1-1
TGCGCCAGCAGCCAAGGCTTAGGACAGGGTCTAAATGGCTACACCTTC,CASSQGLGQGLNGYTF,many,TRBV4-1,TRBD1,TRBJ1-2
TGTGCCAGTAGTATCGAGGTTTTCCAGCCCCAGCATTTT,CASSIEVFQPQHF,-,TRBV19,-,TRBJ1-5
TGCGCCAGCAGCTTGACGTTGAGCTCCTATAATTCACCCCTCCACTTT,CASSLTLSSYNSPLHF,many,TRBV5-1,-,TRBJ1-6
TGTGCCAGCAGTCCGGGACAGGGGGCTTGGCGATCACCCCTCCACTTT,CASSPGQGAWRSPLHF,few,TRBV25-1,TRBD1,TRBJ1-6
TGTGCCAGCAGCGTAGCTGTTTACGGGGAGCTGTTTTTT,CASSVAVYGELFF,-,TRBV9,-,TRBJ2-2
TGCGCCAGCAGCTTCGGGGGGGGCAAAAACATTCAGTACTTC,CASSFGGGKNIQYF,few,TRBV5-1,TRBD2,TRBJ2-4
TGTGCTAGTGGCGCCCAGGACAGGGGCACAGATACGCAGTATTTT,CASGAQDRGTDTQYF,-,TRBV12-5,TRBD1,TRBJ2-3
TGTGCCAGCAGCAACAAAGCGGGGGGAAACACCGGGGAGCTGTTTTTT,CASSNKAGGNTGELFF,-,TRBV5-4,TRBD2,TRBJ2-2
TGCGCCAGCAGGTCGGAGGGTGTGAACTCCTACGAGCAGTACTTC,CASRSEGVNSYEQYF,few,TRBV5-1,-,TRBJ2-7
TGCGCCAGCAGCTTGGGGGACCGCCTGTATTCACCCCTCCACTTT,CASSLGDRLYSPLHF,-,TRBV5-1,-,TRBJ1-6
TGTGCCAGCAGGTTGACAGGGGAGAACACTGAAGCTTTCTTT,CASRLTGENTEAFF,few,TRBV27,TRBD1,TRBJ1-1
TGTGCCAGCAGCTTAAGTCGCAAAGGGGACTATGGCTACACCTTC,CASSLSRKGDYGYTF,-,TRBV7-3,-,TRBJ1-2
TGTGCCAGCAGCCAAGGAGACGGATCTAATGAAAAACTGTTTTTT,CASSQGDGSNEKLFF,-,TRBV3-1,-,TRBJ1-4
TGTGCCAGCAGGGCAGGGCACGGTACGCAGTATTTT,CASRAGHGTQYF,many,TRBV12-3/TRBV12-4,-,TRBJ2-3
TGTGCCAGTAGTATCTGGGGAAAGGAGCAGTTCTTC,CASSIWGKEQFF,-,TRBV19,-,TRBJ2-1
TGTGCCAGCAGCCCAGAGATTTCGGCCCAGTACTTC,CASSPEISAQYF,-,TRBV7-2,-,TRBJ2-5
TGCAGCGTCGAGACCGGGTCCCGTATTGGCTACACCTTC,CSVETGSRIGYTF,few,TRBV29-1,-,TRBJ1-2
TGTGCCAGCAGTAACCGGGGGGCGAGGCGTGAGCAGTTCTTC,CASSNRGARREQFF,-,TRBV6-2/TRBV6-3,-,TRBJ2-1
TGTGCCAGCAGCTTAGAAGCCAGCAAAACTGGAAACACCATATATTTT,CASSLEASKTGNTIYF,-,TRBV11-2,-,TRBJ1-3
TGTGCCAGCAGATACCAGGTCGACTATGGCTACACCTTC,CASRYQVDYGYTF,-,TRBV6-5,-,TRBJ1-2
TGCGCCAGCAGCTGGGATGGGCGGAACACTGAAGCTTTCTTT,CASSWDGRNTEAFF,few,TRBV5-1,-,TRBJ1-1
TGTGCCAGCAGCCAAGTTGGCAGCTCTGGGGCCAACGTCCTGACTTTC,CASSQVGSSGANVLTF,-,TRBV4-2,-,TRBJ2-6
TGCAGTGCTTTAAAGGGGGGGAGCTCCTACAATGAGCAGTTCTTC,CSALKGGSSYNEQFF,-,TRBV20-1,-,TRBJ2-1
TGTGCCAGCAGCGCGGACAGGTGGTCCGGCTACACCTTC,CASSADRWSGYTF,-,TRBV7-6,TRBD1,TRBJ1-2
TGTGCCAGTAGTCTTAGCGGGGGCCGCGATACGCAGTATTTT,CASSLSGGRDTQYF,-,TRBV19,TRBD2,TRBJ2-3
TGTGCCAGCAGCCTACAAGGCTACTCCTACGAGCAGTACTTC,CASSLQGYSYEQYF,few,TRBV3-1,-,TRBJ2-7
TGTGCCAGCAGCTTAGGACAGGGATTGGAGCAGTTCTTC,CASSLGQGLEQFF,few,TRBV11-2,TRBD1,TRBJ2-1
TGCGCCAGCAGCCAAGTTCGCGGGGGGCCTAACAATGAGCAGTTCTTC,CASSQVRGGPNNEQFF,few,TRBV4-3,TRBD2,TRBJ2-1
TGTGCCAGCAGCCCTCGGTACTCTGGGGCCAACGTCCTGACTTTC,CASSPRYSGANVLTF,-,TRBV7-6,-,TRBJ2-6
TGTGCCAGCAGGGATAGGGGAGATACGCAGTATTTT,CASRDRGDTQYF,many,TRBV6-2/TRBV6-3,-,TRBJ2-3
TGCAGTGCATCCAGGGCCCAAGAGACCCAGTACTTC,CSASRAQETQYF,few,TRBV20-1,-,TRBJ2-5
TGTGCCATCAGTGCTGTGGGCACCGGGGAGCTGTTTTTT,CAISAVGTGELFF,few,TRBV10-3,-,TRBJ2-2
TGCGCCAGCAAAGGACAGGGCAGCACAGATACGCAGTATTTT,CASKGQGSTDTQYF,medium-sized,TRBV5-1,TRBD1,TRBJ2-3
TGTGCCAGCAGCTCGACTTACAGTGCCACCGGGGAGCTGTTTTTT,CASSSTYSATGELFF,few,TRBV27,-,TRBJ2-2